The text below deals with one T cell receptor beta chain. Its antigen is undetermined. These data come from a study of CD4 T cell repertoires in COVID-19. On the study more broadly: CFSE-low cells expanded approximately eleven days with IL-2, then restimulated with other coronavirus spikes. Points from the study as a whole: SARS-CoV and/or HKU1 spike cultures shared between roughly 6 and 27% of SARS-CoV-2 clonotypes.

Sequencing used immunoSEQ multiplex PCR; TCRdb keeps in-frame clones, though not all of them. The data show about 24,000 clones, approximately 93% seen once. The germline V gene has CDR1 SGHAT and CDR2 FQNNGV. V was trimmed by 1 base and J by 0 bases, leaving 11 bases between them. CDR3 length: 16 residues. The memory T cells were sequenced right after ex vivo isolation, without culture. The chain carries TRBV11-2 and TRBJ2-3; the D is unclear. This TCR derives from a human donor who had COVID-19. The source was circulating follicular helper CD4+ T cells (cTfh) from blood, collected before the COVID-19 pandemic. The CDR3 DNA reads TGTGCCAGCAGCTTAGCGAGCATTTCTAGCACAGATACGCAGTATTTT. Encoded protein: CASSLASISSTDTQYF.